This is a list of T cell receptor beta chains from one sample in a study of T cell responses to AZD1222 COVID-19 vaccine. TCRdb's table, derived via immunoSEQ multiplex PCR, lists solely in-frame clones and lacks some. The data show roughly 84,000 clones, nearly 90% seen once. The specimen was peripheral blood, collected on day 0 of AZD1222 vaccination. These receptors all come from an adult in good health. Both conserved end residues are part of each CDR3. Each record gives: V gene, J gene, clone size, D gene, CDR3 DNA, CDR3 protein. A D gene is named only where the DNA matches it firmly. Not every row has a clone size; where given, it reads once, few, many or a size class.

TRBV5-1,TRBJ1-1,-,-,TGCGCCAGCAGCCTATACCCCGGACAGACAATGAACACTGAAGCTTTCTTT,CASSLYPGQTMNTEAFF
TRBV19,TRBJ1-2,-,TRBD1,TGTGCCAGTAGTACTGACAGGGGGAACTATGGCTACACCTTC,CASSTDRGNYGYTF
TRBV3-1/TRBV3-2,TRBJ2-3,once,TRBD2,TGTGCCAGCAGCCAAGCTAGCGGCATGCTGTGGTATTTT,CASSQASGMLWYF
TRBV5-1,TRBJ2-7,-,-,TGCGCCAGCAGCCCTCATCTGGGGGTTACTGTGGAGCAGTACTTC,CASSPHLGVTVEQYF
TRBV6-2/TRBV6-3,TRBJ2-1,few,TRBD1,TGTGCCAGCAGTAACTACAGGGGGCGCCCCGGCAATGAGCAGTTCTTC,CASSNYRGRPGNEQFF
TRBV6-5,TRBJ2-6,-,-,TGTGCCAGCAGTTACTCACTGAAATCTGGGGCCAACGTCCTGACTTTC,CASSYSLKSGANVLTF
TRBV6-5,TRBJ1-2,-,TRBD1,TGTGCCAGCAGTTTAACAGGGGGCCGGGGCTACACCTTC,CASSLTGGRGYTF
TRBV18,TRBJ2-7,-,-,TGTGCCAGCTCCCCTCCGGCTGGCGACGAGCAGTACTTC,CASSPPAGDEQYF
TRBV4-3,TRBJ1-2,-,-,TGCGCCAGCAGCCAAGGGCGAATGGGTAACTATGGCTACACCTTC,CASSQGRMGNYGYTF
TRBV30,TRBJ1-5,-,-,TGTGCCTGGAGTCTGGGGTGGGGACAGCCCCAGCATTTT,CAWSLGWGQPQHF
TRBV7-2,TRBJ2-3,-,-,TGTGCCAGCAGCCAAAATGGGGGTGGCGGAAGAAGCACAGATACGCAGTATTTT,CASSQNGGGGRSTDTQYF
TRBV6-1,TRBJ2-3,-,-,TGTGCCAGCAGTGAAGCTGTGACAGACTCCACAGATACGCAGTATTTT,CASSEAVTDSTDTQYF
TRBV18,TRBJ1-2,-,-,TGTGCCAGCTCACCACCAAACTATGGCTACACCTTC,CASSPPNYGYTF
TRBV5-1,TRBJ1-4,-,-,TGCGCCAGCAGCTTGGATCTTGAAAAACTGTTTTTT,CASSLDLEKLFF
TRBV27,TRBJ1-1,-,-,TGTGCCAGCAGTTCTATTTTGAACACTGAAGCTTTCTTT,CASSSILNTEAFF
TRBV15,TRBJ1-1,-,-,TGTGCCACCAGCACTTCCCCAGGGATGGGGACTGAAGCTTTCTTT,CATSTSPGMGTEAFF
TRBV27,TRBJ2-7,few,-,TGTGCCAGCAGGACTGGCCCACACGAGCAGTACTTC,CASRTGPHEQYF
TRBV11-2,TRBJ1-4,-,-,TGTGCCAGCAGCTTAGGGCCGGCTAATGAAAAACTGTTTTTT,CASSLGPANEKLFF
TRBV7-8,TRBJ1-6,-,-,TGTGCCAGCAGCCCCTGGACAGATAATTCACCCCTCCACTTT,CASSPWTDNSPLHF
TRBV2,TRBJ2-1,-,-,TGTGCCAGGGGAGGCAGCCCCCTCAACAATGAGCAGTTCTTC,CARGGSPLNNEQFF
TRBV15,TRBJ1-2,-,-,TGTGCCACCAGCAGAGATCGGTCGGGGAACTATGGCTACACCTTC,CATSRDRSGNYGYTF
TRBV3-1/TRBV3-2,TRBJ1-4,-,-,TGTGCCAGCAGCCAAGAAGGGGTGTATAATGAAAAACTGTTTTTT,CASSQEGVYNEKLFF
TRBV18,TRBJ1-1,-,-,TGTGCCAGCTCACCCATGATCGGTGCGGGGAACACTGAAGCTTTCTTT,CASSPMIGAGNTEAFF
TRBV5-1,TRBJ2-5,-,TRBD1,TGCGCCAGCAGCTTGGCCCAGGGGGACGGTGAGACCCAGTACTTC,CASSLAQGDGETQYF
TRBV7-3,TRBJ2-1,-,-,TGTGCCAGCAGCTTATTGGGTATGGGACTCAATGAGCAGTTCTTC,CASSLLGMGLNEQFF
TRBV10-2,TRBJ2-2,-,TRBD1,TGCGCCAGCAGTGAGAGGTGGCAGGGGGTCGGGGAGCTGTTTTTT,CASSERWQGVGELFF
TRBV9,TRBJ2-3,-,-,TGTGCCAGCAGCGTAGGTTACGGCCCCACAGATACGCAGTATTTT,CASSVGYGPTDTQYF
TRBV6-5,TRBJ1-2,-,-,TGTGCCAGCAGTTACTCGTTGGGGAGCTATGGCTACACCTTC,CASSYSLGSYGYTF
TRBV19,TRBJ2-1,-,TRBD2,TGTGCCAGTAATAGGGGGACTAGCGGGAGGAATGAGCAGTTCTTC,CASNRGTSGRNEQFF
TRBV6-5,TRBJ1-2,-,-,TGTGCCAGCAGTTACGATCCTCTCGATGGCTACACCTTC,CASSYDPLDGYTF
TRBV7-2,TRBJ1-1,-,-,TGTGCCAGCAGCACCGGACCGGGGAGAGGGGAAGCTTTCTTT,CASSTGPGRGEAFF
TRBV3-1/TRBV3-2,TRBJ1-1,once,-,TGTGCCAGCAGCGGGACGTTGAACACTGAAGCTTTCTTT,CASSGTLNTEAFF
TRBV18,TRBJ1-2,-,-,TGTGCCAGCTCACCCGGGATCCGCGAGGGCTACACCTTC,CASSPGIREGYTF
TRBV6-5,TRBJ2-7,-,TRBD1,TGTGCCAGCAGTTACCCTTCAAGACAGGGGATCTACGAGCAGTACTTC,CASSYPSRQGIYEQYF
TRBV28,TRBJ1-1,few,TRBD1,TGTGCCAGCAGTTCGGACAGGGGTGGGACTTTCTTT,CASSSDRGGTFF
TRBV19,TRBJ2-7,-,TRBD2,TGTGCCAGTAGTATAGATCCTACTAGCGGGAGCTACGAGCAGTACTTC,CASSIDPTSGSYEQYF
TRBV18,TRBJ2-1,-,TRBD2,TGTGCCAGCTCACCATGGACTAGCGGGATGGCGGGTGAGCAGTTCTTC,CASSPWTSGMAGEQFF
TRBV4-3,TRBJ1-1,-,-,TGCGCCAGCAGCCAAGGAGTGAGACAGCAGTTAAATGAAGCTTTCTTT,CASSQGVRQQLNEAFF
TRBV28,TRBJ1-2,-,-,TGTGCCAGCAGTTTAGACTATTTTAACTATGGCTACACCTTC,CASSLDYFNYGYTF
TRBV6-2/TRBV6-3,TRBJ2-1,-,-,TGTGCCAGCAGTTACGGTGTGAATGAGCAGTTCTTC,CASSYGVNEQFF
TRBV19,TRBJ1-1,once,TRBD1,TGTGCCAGTAGTATAGACGGGACAGGTTTGTTAACTGAAGCTTTCTTT,CASSIDGTGLLTEAFF